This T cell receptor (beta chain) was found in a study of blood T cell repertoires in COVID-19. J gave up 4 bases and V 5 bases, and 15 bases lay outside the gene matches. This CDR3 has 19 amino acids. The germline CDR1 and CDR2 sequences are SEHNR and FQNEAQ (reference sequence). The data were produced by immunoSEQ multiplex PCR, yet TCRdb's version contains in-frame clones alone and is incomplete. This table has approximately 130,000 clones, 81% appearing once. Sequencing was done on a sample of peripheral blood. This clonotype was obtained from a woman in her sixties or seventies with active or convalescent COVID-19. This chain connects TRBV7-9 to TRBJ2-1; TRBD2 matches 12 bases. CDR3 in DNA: TGTGCCAGCAGCATAGGCGGGGTGGGGACTAGCGGGCCATACAATGAGCAGTTCTTC. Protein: CASSIGGVGTSGPYNEQFF.